The T cell receptor beta chain under discussion was sequenced for a study of graft-versus-host responses after intestinal transplantation. Study as a whole: Anti-thymocyte globulin was used for induction in all recipients, who then took tacrolimus and steroids for approximately 3 years.

Study-wide points: Detection of GvH clones occurred in recipient marrow, and some had their first appearance in ileum or blood.

This clone was seen once. The antigen is undetermined. Trimming took 9 bases from V and 6 from J; bases not matched to a gene: 8. There are 12 residues in the CDR3. Germline V gene data show CDR1 as MNHEY and CDR2 as SVGAGI. The protocol was immunoSEQ multiplex PCR, while the TCRdb copy is restricted to in-frame clones and leaves out a portion. The sample yields 90,000 to 150,000 clones, approximately 95% seen once. The sequencing here drew on unstimulated CD8+ T cells sorted from spleen or lymph node cells, taken before intestinal transplant. The V and J genes are TRBV6-5 and TRBJ2-7; 7 bases are shared with TRBD2. This clonotype originated in a human donor who received an intestinal transplant. CDR3 sequence: CASGEGRSEQYF. DNA for the CDR3: TGTGCCAGTGGGGAGGGGAGGTCCGAGCAGTACTTC.